This entry lists 23 T cell receptor beta chains sequenced from one sample in a study of cytomegalovirus exposure and HLA in healthy donors. The method was immunoSEQ multiplex PCR; TCRdb's version includes in-frame clones alone and lacks a portion of them. The table shows around 250,000 clones, with around 89% occurring only once. Sequences were obtained from PBMCs. Receptors were obtained from a woman between 18 and 30 years old in good health and CMV-seronegative.

V gene TRBV6-5 combines with J gene TRBJ2-5, with TRBD2 matching over 8 bases. This CDR3 comprises 15 residues. The ends lost 6 bases at V and 1 base at J; junction bases unmatched: 7. Germline CDR1 MNHEY, CDR2 SVGAGI. CDR3 loop: CASRGAGAFQETQYF. CDR3 in DNA: TGTGCCAGCAGGGGAGCGGGGGCCTTCCAAGAGACCCAGTACTTC.

The gene calls are TRBV7-3 and TRBJ2-3, with 10 bases lining up with TRBD1. The V gene's germline CDR1 is SGHTA and CDR2 FQGTGA. After removal of 5 bases from V and 3 bases from J, the junction contained 5 bases not matched to a gene. This CDR3 has 15 amino acids. CDR3 bases: TGTGCCAGCAGCCCAGCGGGACAGGGGACAGATACGCAGTATTTT. Protein product: CASSPAGQGTDTQYF.

The rearrangement joins TRBV7-9 to TRBJ2-3, with 10 bases matching TRBD1. V shed 5 bases and J 6 bases; nucleotides not matched to a gene: 8. This CDR3 contains 15 residues. The germline gives CDR1 SEHNR, CDR2 FQNEAQ (reference sequence). The CDR3 DNA sequence: TGTGCCAGCAGCATGTGGACAGGGGGGATGGATACGCAGTATTTT. This sequence encodes CASSMWTGGMDTQYF.

The J gene is TRBJ2-7, the V gene TRBV10-1, with 10 positions matching TRBD1. The CDR3 sequence is 13 residues long. The J segment lost 5 bases and the V segment lost 7 bases, leaving 5 bases of the junction unmatched. Looked up from germline, CDR1 is WNHNN and CDR2 is SYGVQD (reference sequence). The CDR3 DNA reads as TGCGCCAGCATGGGACAGGGGTTCGACGAGCAGTACTTC. This sequence encodes CASMGQGFDEQYF.

The rearrangement links TRBV10-3 to TRBJ1-6, with D possibly matching TRBD1 (6 bases). Trimming shortened V by 10 bases and J by 0 bases, and 25 bases separated the two germline ends. The V gene's germline CDR1 is ENHRY and CDR2 SYGVKD. The CDR3 is 19 amino acids. CDR3 sequence reads: CARPGVGRRGGSYNSPLHF. The CDR3 DNA is TGTGCCAGGCCCGGGGTGGGGCGCAGAGGGGGCTCCTATAATTCACCCCTCCACTTT.

This sequence joins TRBV7-2 and TRBJ1-4; D possibly corresponds to TRBD1 (6 bases). The CDR3 has 14 residues. Trimming took 3 bases from V and 3 from J, leaving 8 bases between them. Germline values: CDR1 SGHTA, CDR2 FQGNSA. CDR3 DNA: TGTGCCAGCAGCTTGGGGACACCTAATGAAAAACTGTTTTTT. It specifies CASSLGTPNEKLFF.

The genes are TRBV2 and TRBJ1-1; 8 nucleotides agree with TRBD1. CDR1 is SNHLY, CDR2 FYNNEI, per germline. The CDR3 has 15 residues. The ends lost 5 bases at V and 2 bases at J; junction bases unmatched: 7. CDR3 in amino acids: CASSPRTGINTEAFF. The DNA of the CDR3 is TGTGCCAGCAGTCCGCGGACAGGGATCAACACTGAAGCTTTCTTT. Drawing the rest from reference TRBV2 and TRBJ1-1, the complete variable domain is EPEVTQTPSHQVTQMGQEVILRCVPISNHLYFYWYRQILGQKVEFLVSFYNNEISEKSEIFDDQFSVERPDGSNFTLKIRSTKLEDSAMYFCASSPRTGINTEAFFGQGTRLTVV.

The V and J genes are TRBV6-6 and TRBJ1-2; no reliable D call. The V end was cut by 4 bases, the J end by 0 bases, with 12 bases between. The CDR3 totals 15 residues. CDR1 and CDR2 from the germline V gene are MNHNY and SVGAGI (reference sequence). The CDR3 DNA sequence: TGTGCCAGCAGTTTGATCCACACCACTAACTATGGCTACACCTTC. Protein sequence: CASSLIHTTNYGYTF.

This clone has just a few counts. DNA of the CDR3: TGTGCCAGTAGTGTATCCGGGACAGAGATGAACACTGAAGCTTTCTTT. This encodes CASSVSGTEMNTEAFF. The chain joins TRBV19 to TRBJ1-1, with TRBD1 matching 7 bases. This CDR3 spans 16 amino acids. J gave up 0 bases and V 5 bases, and 9 bases lay outside the gene matches. Germline V gene sequence: CDR1 LNHDA, CDR2 SQIVND (reference sequence).

The chain couples TRBV6-5 to TRBJ1-1; tentative D call: TRBD1 (5 bases). Trimming removed 2 bases from V and 5 bases from J, with 9 bases in between. The CDR3 consists of 13 residues. CDR1 and CDR2 from the germline V gene are MNHEY and SVGAGI. CDR3 DNA sequence: TGTGCCAGCAGTTACGACGGGGGGACTGAAGCTTTCTTT. It specifies CASSYDGGTEAFF.

The V gene is TRBV2, the J gene TRBJ1-5, with a possible D match to TRBD1 (6 bases). The CDR3 length is 16 residues. V was cut by 7 bases and J by 6 bases, with 22 bases left in between. The germline V gene has CDR1 SNHLY and CDR2 FYNNEI. CDR3: CASTQGGGAVIQPQHF. Here the CDR3 DNA reads TGTGCCAGCACCCAAGGTGGGGGGGCGGTAATTCAGCCCCAGCATTTT.

The chain combines TRBV11-2 with TRBJ2-1; tentatively, D is TRBD1 (6 bases). This CDR3 contains 16 residues. The V and J ends lost 4 bases and 0 bases respectively, with 13 bases between them. The germline CDR1 and CDR2 sequences are SGHAT and FQNNGV. CDR3 region: CASSSHRVSSYNEQFF. DNA of the CDR3: TGTGCCAGCAGCTCGCACAGGGTGAGCTCCTACAATGAGCAGTTCTTC.

The chain combines TRBV6-1 with TRBJ1-5; no clear D. V lost 4 bases and J lost 2, with 21 bases in between. CDR1 and CDR2 from the germline V gene are MNHNS and SASEGT. The CDR3 runs 18 residues. CDR3 loop: CASSGMEPWTAGNQPQHF. The CDR3 DNA is TGTGCCAGCAGTGGCATGGAACCCTGGACTGCCGGCAATCAGCCCCAGCATTTT.

The genes are TRBV5-1 and TRBJ2-7; 9 bases are a match to TRBD1. With 1 base clipped from V and 4 bases from J, the junction kept 3 bases outside the gene matches. CDR1 SGHRS and CDR2 YFSETQ come from the germline V gene. This CDR3 contains 14 residues. The CDR3 DNA reads as TGCGCCAGCAGCTTGAGTGGACAGGGGTACGAGCAGTACGTC. This translates into CASSLSGQGYEQYV.

The chain is built from TRBV5-5 and TRBJ1-2, with D perhaps matching TRBD1 (5 bases). Between the trimmed V and J ends, which lost 1 base and 5 bases, there was a span of 30 bases. The CDR3 is 20 amino acids. Germline lookup yields CDR1 SGHKS and CDR2 YYEKEE (reference sequence). CDR3 region: CASSLPRAELRQSFMYGYTF. The CDR3 DNA reads TGTGCCAGCAGCTTGCCCAGGGCGGAGTTACGACAGTCTTTCATGTATGGCTACACCTTC.

The gene calls are TRBV5-8 and TRBJ1-3; unclear D gene. V was shortened by 5 bases and J by 4 bases, with 16 bases between the two germline ends. This CDR3 is built from 15 residues. Germline CDR1 reads SGHTS; CDR2 reads YDEGEE. CDR3 DNA: TGTGCCAGCAGACCCGGAGGAGTTGCGGGAAACACCATATATTTT. Translation gives CASRPGGVAGNTIYF. The complete variable domain, with remaining parts taken from reference TRBV5-8 and TRBJ1-3, reads EAGVTQSPTHLIKTRGQQATLRCSPISGHTSVYWYQQALGLGLQFLLWYDEGEERNRGNFPPRFSGRQFPNYSSELNVNALELEDSALYLCASRPGGVAGNTIYFGEGSWLTVV.

The J gene is TRBJ2-3, the V gene TRBV14; 10 bases match TRBD2. Trimming cost V 0 bases and J 5 bases; bases outside gene matches: 8. The germline V gene encodes CDR1 SGHDN and CDR2 FVKESK. CDR3 length: 17 residues. The CDR3 nucleotides read TGTGCCAGCAGCCAAGATCCGGTGGTAGCGGGGGGAGATACGCAGTATTTT. Residues: CASSQDPVVAGGDTQYF.

The CDR3 region is CASSDRPGEAFF. The CDR3 DNA is TGTGCCAGCAGTGACAGGCCGGGGGAAGCTTTCTTT. The chain is built from TRBV6-5 and TRBJ1-1; possible D gene TRBD1, 6 bases. V was cut by 5 bases and J by 8 bases, with 12 bases left in between. The CDR3 length is 12 residues. From germline, CDR1 is MNHEY and CDR2 SVGAGI.

The chain links TRBV4-3 to TRBJ2-1; maybe TRBD1 (5 bases). The CDR3 has 16 amino acids. From germline, CDR1 is LGHNA and CDR2 YSLEER. V gave up 0 bases and J gave up 0 bases, with 9 bases separating them. CDR3 residues: CASSQETGPSYNEQFF. The CDR3 DNA sequence: TGCGCCAGCAGCCAAGAAACAGGTCCCTCCTACAATGAGCAGTTCTTC.

This clone was recorded once. The chain is built from TRBV28 and TRBJ1-5, with D tentatively TRBD1 (6 bases). In germline, CDR1 is MDHEN, CDR2 SYDVKM. The CDR3 runs 16 residues. Trimming shortened V by 2 bases and J by 2 bases, and 13 bases separated the two germline ends. In DNA, the CDR3 is TGTGCCAGCAGTTTAACAGGGAGTCGGGGCAATCAGCCCCAGCATTTT. Translated: CASSLTGSRGNQPQHF. Full variable domain (missing parts from reference TRBV28 and TRBJ1-5): DVKVTQSSRYLVKRTGEKVFLECVQDMDHENMFWYRQDPGLGLRLIYFSYDVKMKEKGDIPEGYSVSREKKERFSLILESASTNQTSMYLCASSLTGSRGNQPQHFGDGTRLSIL.

The chain is built from TRBV5-4 and TRBJ2-3; 8 nucleotides line up with TRBD2. The CDR3 is 16 amino acids. Losses at the gene ends were 0 bases for V and 2 bases for J; bases not matched to a gene: 5. Germline assignment: CDR1 SGHNT and CDR2 YYREEE (reference sequence). The DNA of the CDR3 is TGTGCCAGCAGCTTGGAACGGGGGGGTTTCACAGATACGCAGTATTTT. This encodes CASSLERGGFTDTQYF.

The genes are TRBV6-1 and TRBJ1-2, with a weak D call TRBD1 (6 bases). The CDR3 runs to 15 residues. Trimming took 2 bases from V and 2 from J, leaving 12 bases between them. Germline V gene sequence: CDR1 MNHNS, CDR2 SASEGT. The CDR3 DNA reads TGTGCCAGCAGTGAAACTTGGACAGACAACTATGGCTACACCTTC. Translated: CASSETWTDNYGYTF.

The gene calls are TRBV7-8 and TRBJ1-4, with D perhaps matching TRBD1 (6 bases). CDR1 SGHVS and CDR2 FQNEAQ come from the germline V gene. This CDR3 region has 14 residues. Trimming left V 4 bases short and J 4 bases short, with 10 bases between. The CDR3 protein is CASSSDRHNEKLFF. Here the CDR3 DNA reads TGTGCCAGCAGCTCTGACAGGCATAATGAAAAACTGTTTTTT.